What follows are 24 T cell receptor beta chains derived from one specimen sequenced in a study of HIV-infected patients and healthy controls. Alpha and beta constant-region primers primed reverse transcription of about 500 ng RNA. Each of the alpha and beta chains got its own library through chain-specific third strand synthesis with indices. TCRdb reprocessed the 5' RACE reads with MiXCR, giving one entry per CDR3 protein. The table shows thousands of distinct CDR3 sequences, with roughly 6% occurring only once. The repertoire came from unfractionated whole blood and reflected all unsorted peripheral T cells. The material sequenced was blood. The receptors were gathered from an adult in good health.

The chain uses TRBV18 and TRBJ2-5; 8 bases map to TRBD1. The V gene's germline CDR1 is KGHSH and CDR2 LQKENI. This CDR3 comprises 15 residues. J gave up 2 bases and V 3 bases, and 5 bases lay outside the gene matches. The DNA for the CDR3 is TGTGCCAGCTCACCGGGGACAGGTTCTCAAGAGACCCAGTACTTC. Translation: CASSPGTGSQETQYF. The complete variable domain, with remaining parts taken from reference TRBV18 and TRBJ2-5, reads NAGVMQNPRHLVRRRGQEARLRCSPMKGHSHVYWYRQLPEEGLKFMVYLQKENIIDESGMPKERFSAEFPKEGPSILRIQQVVRGDSAAYFCASSPGTGSQETQYFGPGTRLLVL.

By frequency in the sample, this clonotype is medium-sized (0.01 to 0.1%). The chain combines TRBV24-1 with TRBJ2-3, with D tentatively TRBD2 (5 bases). V was clipped by 0 bases and J by 0 bases, with 9 bases between them. The germline gives CDR1 KGHDR, CDR2 SFDVKD. The CDR3 totals 16 residues. CDR3 sequence: CATSDLRGASTDTQYF. In DNA, the CDR3 is TGTGCCACCAGTGATTTGCGGGGAGCTAGCACAGATACGCAGTATTTT.

This clonotype is judged medium-sized. This sequence joins TRBV20-1 and TRBJ2-7; perhaps TRBD1 as D (6 bases). This CDR3 has 14 residues. Per the germline V gene, CDR1 is DFQATT and CDR2 is SNEGSKA (reference sequence). V lost 5 bases and J lost 0, with 14 bases in between. CDR3 nucleotide sequence: TGCAGTGCTGAAGGACAGACGAGCTCCTACGAGCAGTACTTC. Protein sequence: CSAEGQTSSYEQYF.

There are many counts of this clonotype. CDR3 protein: CASSPGTGNQPQHF. In DNA form, the CDR3 reads TGTGCCAGCAGCCCTGGGACAGGCAATCAGCCCCAGCATTTT. This chain uses TRBV7-2 with TRBJ1-5, with 7 bases fitting TRBD1. This CDR3 region has 14 residues. Trimming removed 5 bases from V and 2 bases from J; junction bases left unmatched: 3. Germline lookup yields CDR1 SGHTA and CDR2 FQGNSA.

This clonotype was found many times. The rearrangement uses TRBV30 and TRBJ1-6; TRBD1 might be the D (5 bases). Germline values: CDR1 GTSNPN, CDR2 SVGIG (reference sequence). The CDR3 runs to 15 residues. Trimming pared 3 bases from V and 6 bases from J, leaving 15 bases between. The CDR3 DNA follows: TGTGCCTGGAGGATCCGGGGGACCATTAATTCACCCCTCCACTTT. This translates into CAWRIRGTINSPLHF.

In this sample, this clonotype turned up many times. The CDR3 protein is CASSVGVQSPDTQYF. The CDR3 nucleotides are TGTGCCAGCAGCGTAGGGGTGCAGTCCCCAGATACGCAGTATTTT. The rearrangement uses TRBV9 and TRBJ2-3; D call uncertain. The CDR3 length is 15 residues. CDR1 is SGDLS, CDR2 YYNGEE, per germline. Trimming pared 0 bases from V and 4 bases from J, leaving 12 bases between.

Within the sample, this clonotype is medium-sized. J is TRBJ1-1 and V is TRBV27; D might be TRBD1 (5 bases). The CDR3 consists of 17 residues. Per germline, CDR1 MNHEY and CDR2 SMNVEV (reference sequence). V lost 5 bases, J lost 0 bases, and 19 bases lay in between. The CDR3 coding sequence is TGTGCCAGCAGTGTCCCGAGGGGCCGAGTTATGAACACTGAAGCTTTCTTT. This codes for CASSVPRGRVMNTEAFF.

The table lists this clonotype with many counts. The J gene is TRBJ1-1, the V gene TRBV5-1, with 8 nucleotides matching TRBD1. The CDR3 is 13 residues long. The V segment lost 2 bases and the J segment 9 bases; nucleotides outside the gene matches: 6. In germline, CDR1 is SGHRS, CDR2 YFSETQ. The CDR3 region has the DNA TGCGCCAGCAGCTTAGAGACAGGGGACAAAGCTTTCTTT. Encoded protein: CASSLETGDKAFF. The entire variable domain, with the rest obtained from reference TRBV5-1 and TRBJ1-1, is as follows: KAGVTQTPRYLIKTRGQQVTLSCSPISGHRSVSWYQQTPGQGLQFLFEYFSETQRNKGNFPGRFSGRQFSNSRSEMNVSTLELGDSALYLCASSLETGDKAFFGQGTRLTVV.

This clonotype was counted many times. The rearrangement joins TRBV5-6 to TRBJ2-4; 10 bases are a match to TRBD1. Trimming cost V 4 bases and J 9 bases; bases outside gene matches: 7. From germline, CDR1 is SGHDT and CDR2 YYEEEE. The CDR3 is made up of 14 amino acids. The DNA of the CDR3 is TGTGCCAGCAGCCAGGACAGGGGGAAAGTCATTCAGTACTTC. Translation: CASSQDRGKVIQYF.

This clonotype was counted a few times. This chain links TRBV5-1 with TRBJ2-3; tentative D call: TRBD2 (7 bases). This CDR3 is 13 amino acids long. Trimming left V 7 bases short and J 0 bases short, with 9 bases between. Germline lookup yields CDR1 SGHRS and CDR2 YFSETQ. CDR3 DNA: TGCGCCAGCGGCGGGGGCAGCACAGATACGCAGTATTTT. Translating it yields CASGGGSTDTQYF.

This clonotype was recorded many times. V gene TRBV12-3 or TRBV12-4 combines with J gene TRBJ2-1; 7 nucleotides agree with TRBD1. V shed 5 bases and J 7 bases; nucleotides not matched to a gene: 8. This CDR3 region has 14 residues. The DNA for the CDR3 is TGTGCCAGCAGTCAGGGACAGAGTTTGAATGAGCAGTTCTTC. Translated: CASSQGQSLNEQFF.

This clonotype was counted at least ten times. The CDR3 DNA is TGTGCCAGTAAGGTCCTGGATCAGCCCCAGCATTTT. Its translation is CASKVLDQPQHF. The gene calls are TRBV19 and TRBJ1-5; D not certain. Germline V gene data show CDR1 as LNHDA and CDR2 as SQIVND (reference sequence). Between the trimmed V and J ends, which lost 7 bases and 5 bases, there was a span of 9 bases. The CDR3 sequence is 12 residues long.

The sample holds a few counts of this clonotype. The V gene is TRBV20-1, the J gene TRBJ2-7, with D perhaps matching TRBD2 (6 bases). Germline V gene lookup returns CDR1 DFQATT and CDR2 SNEGSKA (reference sequence). V was shortened by 1 base and J by 4 bases, with 14 bases between the two germline ends. The CDR3 spans 14 residues. CDR3 in DNA: TGCAGTGCTAGAGGCCCCGGGGGAAGGTACGAGCAGTACTTC. As protein: CSARGPGGRYEQYF.

Judged by abundance, this clonotype is medium-sized (0.01 to 0.1%). This chain connects TRBV6-2 or TRBV6-3 to TRBJ1-5, with D unresolved. With 3 bases removed from V and 5 bases from J, the gap between germline ends came to 5 bases. CDR3 length equals 12 residues. Germline assignment: CDR1 MNHEY and CDR2 SVGEGT. CDR3 loop: CASSYRYQPQHF. The CDR3, as DNA: TGTGCCAGCAGTTATCGGTATCAGCCCCAGCATTTT.

By proportion, this clonotype is large. The chain links TRBV28 to TRBJ2-3; perhaps TRBD1 as D (5 bases). This CDR3 is built from 17 residues. Per germline, CDR1 MDHEN and CDR2 SYDVKM. Trimming removed 2 bases from V and 5 bases from J, with 20 bases in between. CDR3 nucleotides: TGTGCCAGCAGTTTAGAGGAAGGACAAACTATGGGAGATACGCAGTATTTT. It codes for CASSLEEGQTMGDTQYF.

At least ten counts were recorded for this clonotype. V and J are TRBV5-1 and TRBJ2-1; 11 bases match TRBD2. The V and J ends lost 5 bases and 7 bases, in that order; junction bases with no gene match: 2. The CDR3 totals 13 residues. Germline values: CDR1 SGHRS, CDR2 YFSETQ. CDR3 in amino acids: CASRSSGGNEQFF. CDR3 in DNA: TGCGCCAGCAGGTCTAGCGGGGGGAATGAGCAGTTCTTC.

In this sample, this clonotype is medium-sized. J is TRBJ2-7 and V is TRBV28; either TRBD1 or TRBD2 may fit D (5 bases each). Per the germline V gene, CDR1 is MDHEN and CDR2 is SYDVKM. The length of the CDR3 is 14 residues. With 6 bases removed from V and 1 base from J, the gap between germline ends came to 13 bases. CDR3: CASSGRDGSYEQYF. The CDR3 nucleotides read TGTGCCAGCAGCGGACGGGACGGTTCCTACGAGCAGTACTTC.

By frequency in the sample, this clonotype is medium-sized. The chain recombines TRBV4-2 with TRBJ2-1; 16 positions agree with TRBD2. J gave up 7 bases and V 5 bases, and 5 bases lay outside the gene matches. This CDR3 has 16 amino acids. The V gene's germline CDR1 is LGHNA and CDR2 YNFKEQ. CDR3 region: CASSTGTSGRGNEQFF. Written as DNA, the CDR3 is TGTGCCAGCAGCACAGGGACTAGCGGGAGGGGGAATGAGCAGTTCTTC.

The chain recombines TRBV7-9 with TRBJ2-2, with 10 bases fitting TRBD2. The CDR3 is 15 residues long. Trimming cost V 3 bases and J 6 bases; bases outside gene matches: 4. Looked up from germline, CDR1 is SEHNR and CDR2 is FQNEAQ (reference sequence). The chain's CDR3 is CASSFASGGAGELFF. In DNA form, the CDR3 reads TGTGCCAGCAGCTTCGCGAGCGGGGGGGCCGGGGAGCTGTTTTTT.

This clonotype was detected ten times or more. The chain is built from TRBV18 and TRBJ2-7; the D gene is possibly TRBD1 (5 bases). This CDR3 comprises 13 residues. V lost 4 bases and J 2 bases, leaving 9 bases between the germline ends. From germline, CDR1 is KGHSH and CDR2 LQKENI. The chain's CDR3 is CASSRAGTYEQYF. DNA for the CDR3: TGTGCCAGCTCACGGGCAGGGACCTACGAGCAGTACTTC. The variable domain in full, completed from reference TRBV18 and TRBJ2-7, reads NAGVMQNPRHLVRRRGQEARLRCSPMKGHSHVYWYRQLPEEGLKFMVYLQKENIIDESGMPKERFSAEFPKEGPSILRIQQVVRGDSAAYFCASSRAGTYEQYFGPGTRLTVT.

This clonotype was recorded many times. This chain joins TRBV7-2 and TRBJ2-3; tentatively, D is TRBD1 (6 bases). CDR3 length: 12 amino acids. Germline V CDR1 and CDR2: SGHTA, FQGNSA. The V end was cut by 1 base, the J end by 14 bases, with 13 bases between. CDR3 in amino acids: CASSLEGHLGYF. The CDR3 DNA is TGTGCCAGCAGCTTAGAGGGACACCTTGGGTATTTT.

Ten or more counts support this clonotype. The chain links TRBV6-5 to TRBJ1-2, with 9 bases aligning to TRBD1. The ends lost 5 bases at V and 8 bases at J; junction bases unmatched: 15. CDR1 is MNHEY and CDR2 is SVGAGI in the germline V gene. The CDR3 has 16 residues. The CDR3: CASSLAGGQGFVGYTF. CDR3 bases: TGTGCCAGCAGTCTCGCCGGGGGACAGGGTTTCGTGGGCTACACCTTC.

Ten or more counts support this clonotype. The chain joins TRBV24-1 to TRBJ2-5; 8 bases are a match to TRBD1. Germline CDR1 and CDR2: KGHDR and SFDVKD. The CDR3 sequence is 18 residues long. Trimming cost V 4 bases and J 2 bases; bases outside gene matches: 14. Here the CDR3 reads CATSDTTYQGAGQETQYF. In DNA form, the CDR3 reads TGTGCCACCAGTGACACCACGTACCAGGGGGCTGGTCAAGAGACCCAGTACTTC.

This clonotype was counted between two and nine times. The chain is built from TRBV27 and TRBJ2-7; D might be TRBD2 (5 bases). The CDR3 consists of 13 residues. V was clipped by 5 bases and J by 0 bases, with 8 bases between them. Per germline, CDR1 MNHEY and CDR2 SMNVEV (reference sequence). The chain's CDR3 is CASSPGSSYEQYF. CDR3 bases: TGTGCCAGCAGTCCTGGGAGCTCCTACGAGCAGTACTTC.